This T cell receptor (beta chain) emerged from a study of T-cell memory formation after mild COVID-19. In the study overall: Each donor largely had its own TCR clusters.

TCRdb ran MiXCR on the 5' RACE reads and lists one entry per CDR3 protein. The sample records around 210,000 distinct CDR3 sequences, 9.5% being singletons. Trimming took 4 bases from V and 4 from J, leaving 8 bases between them. Germline loops: CDR1 KGHSH, CDR2 LQKENI. The CDR3 extends over 13 amino acids. Worth noting for this clonotype: Its antigen is as yet unknown.

Findings and caveats of the study: CD4+ contracting clones were found mainly in CM and EM, and CD8+ ones in EMRA. CD4+ bias marked clones expanding day 15 to 37, unlike balanced contracting clones.

The sequence came from a man aged 18 to 30 who had mild COVID-19 (a few samples of this study predate the infection). Cell type and time point are not known. The chain is built from TRBV18 and TRBJ1-3; D gene unclear. The specimen was PBMCs or a T cell subset sorted from them (not recorded which). The CDR3 nucleotides are TGTGCCAGCTCACGCCTCGGAGGAAACACCATATATTTT. Its protein is CASSRLGGNTIYF.